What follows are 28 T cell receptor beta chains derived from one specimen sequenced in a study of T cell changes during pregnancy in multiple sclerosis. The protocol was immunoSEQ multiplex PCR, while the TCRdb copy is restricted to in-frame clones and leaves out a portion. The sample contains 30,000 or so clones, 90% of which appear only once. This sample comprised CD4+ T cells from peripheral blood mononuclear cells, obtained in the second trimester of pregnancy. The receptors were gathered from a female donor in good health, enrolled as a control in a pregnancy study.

The CDR3 sequence is CASHPGGEWSSNQPQHF. Here the CDR3 DNA reads TGTGCCAGCCATCCTGGAGGGGAGTGGTCGAGCAATCAGCCCCAGCATTTT. J is TRBJ1-5 and V is TRBV27, with a tentative D call TRBD1 (5 bases). The ends were cut back, 8 bases at V and 1 base at J, with 21 bases in the middle. From germline, CDR1 is MNHEY and CDR2 SMNVEV (reference sequence). This CDR3 is built from 17 residues.

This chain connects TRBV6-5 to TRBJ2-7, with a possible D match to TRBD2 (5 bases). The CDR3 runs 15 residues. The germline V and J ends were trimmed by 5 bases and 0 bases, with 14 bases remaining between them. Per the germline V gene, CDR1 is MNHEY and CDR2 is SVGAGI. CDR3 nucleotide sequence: TGTGCCAGCAGTCCCTCGGTTGGGAGCTCCTACGAGCAGTACTTC. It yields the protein CASSPSVGSSYEQYF.

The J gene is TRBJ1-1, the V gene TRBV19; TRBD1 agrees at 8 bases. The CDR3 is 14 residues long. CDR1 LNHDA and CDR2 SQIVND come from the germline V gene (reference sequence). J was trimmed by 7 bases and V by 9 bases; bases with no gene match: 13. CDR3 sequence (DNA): TGTGCCAGCACCATCGGACAGGGCATGGGTGAAGCTTTCTTT. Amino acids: CASTIGQGMGEAFF.

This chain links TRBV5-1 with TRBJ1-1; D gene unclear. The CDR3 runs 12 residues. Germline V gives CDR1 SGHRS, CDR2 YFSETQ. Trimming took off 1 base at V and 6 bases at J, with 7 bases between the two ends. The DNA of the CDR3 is TGCGCCAGCAGCTTGAGATGGCCTGAAGCTTTCTTT. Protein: CASSLRWPEAFF.

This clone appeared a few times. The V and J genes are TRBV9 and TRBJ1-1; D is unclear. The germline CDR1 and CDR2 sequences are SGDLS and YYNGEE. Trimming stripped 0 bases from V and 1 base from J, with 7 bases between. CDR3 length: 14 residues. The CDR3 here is CASSVATANTEAFF. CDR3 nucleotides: TGTGCCAGCAGCGTAGCTACAGCGAACACTGAAGCTTTCTTT.

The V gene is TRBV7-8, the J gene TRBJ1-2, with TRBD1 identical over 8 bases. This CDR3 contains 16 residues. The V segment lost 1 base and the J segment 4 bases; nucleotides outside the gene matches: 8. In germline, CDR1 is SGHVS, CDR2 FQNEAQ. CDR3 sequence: CASSLEGTGGFYGYTF. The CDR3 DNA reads TGTGCCAGCAGCTTAGAAGGAACAGGGGGATTCTATGGCTACACCTTC.

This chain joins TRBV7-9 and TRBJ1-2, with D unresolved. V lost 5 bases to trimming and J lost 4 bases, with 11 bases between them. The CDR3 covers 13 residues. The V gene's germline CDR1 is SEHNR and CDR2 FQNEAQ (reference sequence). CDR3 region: CASSPTGSYGYTF. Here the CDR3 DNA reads TGTGCCAGCAGCCCTACGGGGTCCTATGGCTACACCTTC.

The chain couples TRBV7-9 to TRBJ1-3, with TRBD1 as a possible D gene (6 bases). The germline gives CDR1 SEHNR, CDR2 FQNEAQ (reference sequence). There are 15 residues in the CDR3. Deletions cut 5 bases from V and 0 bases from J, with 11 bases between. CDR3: CASSPTGSSGNTIYF. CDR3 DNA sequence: TGTGCCAGCAGCCCTACAGGGAGCTCTGGAAACACCATATATTTT.

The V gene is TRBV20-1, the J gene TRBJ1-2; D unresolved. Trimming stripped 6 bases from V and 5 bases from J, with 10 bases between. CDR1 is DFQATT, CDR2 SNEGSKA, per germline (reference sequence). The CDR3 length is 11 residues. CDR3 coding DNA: TGCAGTGCGCCTACCGGGTATGGCTACACCTTC. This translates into CSAPTGYGYTF.

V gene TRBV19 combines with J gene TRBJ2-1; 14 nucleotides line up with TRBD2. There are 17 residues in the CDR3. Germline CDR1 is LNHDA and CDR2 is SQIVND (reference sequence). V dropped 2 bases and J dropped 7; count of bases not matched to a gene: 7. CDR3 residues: CASSIPRLAGGPNEQFF. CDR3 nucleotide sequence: TGTGCCAGTAGTATACCCCGACTAGCGGGGGGGCCTAATGAGCAGTTCTTC.

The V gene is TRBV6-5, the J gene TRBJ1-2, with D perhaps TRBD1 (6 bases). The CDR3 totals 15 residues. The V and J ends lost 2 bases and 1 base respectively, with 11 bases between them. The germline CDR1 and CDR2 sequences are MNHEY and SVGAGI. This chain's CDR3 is CASSYRGIHNYGYTF. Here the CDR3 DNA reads TGTGCCAGCAGTTACAGGGGGATTCATAACTATGGCTACACCTTC.

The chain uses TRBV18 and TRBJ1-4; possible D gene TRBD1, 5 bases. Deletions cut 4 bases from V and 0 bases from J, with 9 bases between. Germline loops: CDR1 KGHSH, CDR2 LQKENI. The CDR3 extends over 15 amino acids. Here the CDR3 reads CASSLGAATNEKLFF. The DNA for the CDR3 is TGTGCCAGCTCACTTGGGGCCGCAACTAATGAAAAACTGTTTTTT.

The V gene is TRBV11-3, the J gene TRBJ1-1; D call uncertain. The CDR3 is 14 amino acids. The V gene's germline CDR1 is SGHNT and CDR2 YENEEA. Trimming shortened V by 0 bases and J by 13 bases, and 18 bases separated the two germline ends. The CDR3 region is CASSLDSKKLEIFF. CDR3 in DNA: TGTGCCAGCAGCTTAGATTCTAAAAAACTTGAGATTTTCTTT.

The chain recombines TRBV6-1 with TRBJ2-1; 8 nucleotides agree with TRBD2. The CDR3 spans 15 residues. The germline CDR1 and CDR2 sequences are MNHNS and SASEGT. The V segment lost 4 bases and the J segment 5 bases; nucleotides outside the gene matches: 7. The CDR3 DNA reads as TGTGCCAGCAGTGTGTCGATAGCGGGGAACAATGAGCAGTTCTTC. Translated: CASSVSIAGNNEQFF.

CDR3 in amino acids: CASRDVQRRGYEQYF. Written as DNA, the CDR3 is TGTGCCAGCAGGGATGTGCAGCGCAGGGGATACGAGCAGTACTTC. The chain links TRBV5-8 to TRBJ2-7, with D perhaps matching TRBD1 (6 bases). Germline V gene sequence: CDR1 SGHTS, CDR2 YDEGEE. V lost 5 bases and J 4 bases, leaving 19 bases between the germline ends. This CDR3 spans 15 amino acids.

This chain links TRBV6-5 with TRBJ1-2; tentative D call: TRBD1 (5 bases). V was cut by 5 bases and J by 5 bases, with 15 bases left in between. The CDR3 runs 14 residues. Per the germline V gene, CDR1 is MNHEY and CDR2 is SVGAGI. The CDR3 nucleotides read TGTGCCAGCAGTGATTGGGGCCTGGGGTATGGCTACACCTTC. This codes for CASSDWGLGYGYTF.

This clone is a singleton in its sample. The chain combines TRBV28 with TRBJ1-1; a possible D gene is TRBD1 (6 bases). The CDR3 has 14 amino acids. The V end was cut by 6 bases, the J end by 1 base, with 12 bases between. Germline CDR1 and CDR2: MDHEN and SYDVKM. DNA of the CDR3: TGTGCCAGCAGCAGGGGATTTGGGAACACTGAAGCTTTCTTT. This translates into CASSRGFGNTEAFF.

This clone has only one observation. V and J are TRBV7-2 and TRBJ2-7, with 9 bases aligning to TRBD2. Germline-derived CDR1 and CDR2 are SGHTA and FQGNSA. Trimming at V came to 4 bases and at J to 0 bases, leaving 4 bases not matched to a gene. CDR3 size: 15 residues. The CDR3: CASSYSGGISYEQYF. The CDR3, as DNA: TGTGCCAGCAGCTATAGCGGGGGAATCTCCTACGAGCAGTACTTC.

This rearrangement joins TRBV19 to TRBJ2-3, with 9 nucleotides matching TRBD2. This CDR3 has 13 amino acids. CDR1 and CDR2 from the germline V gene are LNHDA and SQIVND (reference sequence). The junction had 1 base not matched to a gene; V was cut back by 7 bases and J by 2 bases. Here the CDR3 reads CASTSGITDTQYF. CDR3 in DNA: TGTGCCAGTACTAGCGGGATCACAGATACGCAGTATTTT. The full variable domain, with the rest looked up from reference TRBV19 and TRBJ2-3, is DGGITQSPKYLFRKEGQNVTLSCEQNLNHDAMYWYRQDPGQGLRLIYYSQIVNDFQKGDIAEGYSVSREKKESFPLTVTSAQKNPTAFYLCASTSGITDTQYFGPGTRLTVL.

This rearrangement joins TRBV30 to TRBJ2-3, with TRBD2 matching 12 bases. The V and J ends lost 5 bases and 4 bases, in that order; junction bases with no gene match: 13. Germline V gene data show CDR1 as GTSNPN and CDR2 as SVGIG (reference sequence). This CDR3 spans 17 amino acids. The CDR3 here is CAWGRLAGGTPPDTQYF. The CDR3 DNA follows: TGTGCCTGGGGTCGCCTAGCGGGGGGGACCCCACCAGATACGCAGTATTTT. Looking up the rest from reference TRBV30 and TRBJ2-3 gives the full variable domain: SQTIHQWPATLVQPVGSPLSLECTVEGTSNPNLYWYRQAAGRGLQLLFYSVGIGQISSEVPQNLSASRPQDRQFILSSKKLLLSDSGFYLCAWGRLAGGTPPDTQYFGPGTRLTVL.

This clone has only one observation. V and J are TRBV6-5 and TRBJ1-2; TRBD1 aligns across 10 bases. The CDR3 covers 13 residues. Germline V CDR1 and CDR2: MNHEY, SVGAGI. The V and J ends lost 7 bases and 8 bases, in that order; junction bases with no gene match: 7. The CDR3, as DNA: TGTGCCAGCACCGCGGGACAGGGGCTCGGCTACACCTTC. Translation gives CASTAGQGLGYTF.

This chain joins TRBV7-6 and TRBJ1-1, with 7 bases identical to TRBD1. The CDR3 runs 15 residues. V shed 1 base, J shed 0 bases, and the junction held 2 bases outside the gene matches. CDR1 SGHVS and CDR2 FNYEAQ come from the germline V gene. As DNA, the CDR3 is TGTGCCAGCAGCTTAGGGACAGGACTGAACACTGAAGCTTTCTTT. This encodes CASSLGTGLNTEAFF. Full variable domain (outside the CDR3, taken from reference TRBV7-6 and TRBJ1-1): GAGVSQSPRYKVTKRGQDVALRCDPISGHVSLYWYRQALGQGPEFLTYFNYEAQQDKSGLPNDRFSAERPEGSISTLTIQRTEQRDSAMYRCASSLGTGLNTEAFFGQGTRLTVV.

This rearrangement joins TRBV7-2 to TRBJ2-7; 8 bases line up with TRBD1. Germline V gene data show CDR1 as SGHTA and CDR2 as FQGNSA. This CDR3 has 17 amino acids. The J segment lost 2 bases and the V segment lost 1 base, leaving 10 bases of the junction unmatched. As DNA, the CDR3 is TGTGCCAGCAGCTTAGGGGGGACAGGAATTACGGCCTACGAGCAGTACTTC. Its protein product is CASSLGGTGITAYEQYF.

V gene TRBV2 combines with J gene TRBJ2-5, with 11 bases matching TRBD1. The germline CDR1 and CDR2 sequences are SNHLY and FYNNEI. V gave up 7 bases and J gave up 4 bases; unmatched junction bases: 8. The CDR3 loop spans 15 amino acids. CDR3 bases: TGTGCCAGCACGTGGACAGGGGGCCCGGGAGAGACCCAGTACTTC. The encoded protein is CASTWTGGPGETQYF.

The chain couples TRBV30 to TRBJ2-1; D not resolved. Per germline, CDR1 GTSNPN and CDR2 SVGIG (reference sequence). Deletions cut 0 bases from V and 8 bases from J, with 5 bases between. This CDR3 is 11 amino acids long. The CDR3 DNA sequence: TGTGCCTGGAGTGTACTCTATGAGCAGTTCTTC. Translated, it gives CAWSVLYEQFF.

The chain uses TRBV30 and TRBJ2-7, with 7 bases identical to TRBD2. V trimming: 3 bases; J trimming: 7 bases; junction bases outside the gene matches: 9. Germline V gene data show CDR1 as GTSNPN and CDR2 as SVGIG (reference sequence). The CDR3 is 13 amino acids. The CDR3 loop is CAWSGSGISEQYF. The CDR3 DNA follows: TGTGCCTGGAGCGGAAGCGGGATCTCAGAGCAGTACTTC.

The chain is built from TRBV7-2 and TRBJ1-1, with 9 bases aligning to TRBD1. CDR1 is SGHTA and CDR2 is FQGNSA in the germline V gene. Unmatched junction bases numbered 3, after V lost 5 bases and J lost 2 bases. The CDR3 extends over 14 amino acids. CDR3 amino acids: CASSRTGVNTEAFF. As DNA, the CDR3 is TGTGCCAGCAGCCGGACAGGGGTTAACACTGAAGCTTTCTTT.

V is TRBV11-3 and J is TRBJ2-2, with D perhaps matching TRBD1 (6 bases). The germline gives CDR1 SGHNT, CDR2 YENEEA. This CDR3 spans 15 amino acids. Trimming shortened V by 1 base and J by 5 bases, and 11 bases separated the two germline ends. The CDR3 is CASSLARGGTGELFF. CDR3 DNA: TGTGCCAGCAGCTTAGCCAGGGGTGGTACCGGGGAGCTGTTTTTT.